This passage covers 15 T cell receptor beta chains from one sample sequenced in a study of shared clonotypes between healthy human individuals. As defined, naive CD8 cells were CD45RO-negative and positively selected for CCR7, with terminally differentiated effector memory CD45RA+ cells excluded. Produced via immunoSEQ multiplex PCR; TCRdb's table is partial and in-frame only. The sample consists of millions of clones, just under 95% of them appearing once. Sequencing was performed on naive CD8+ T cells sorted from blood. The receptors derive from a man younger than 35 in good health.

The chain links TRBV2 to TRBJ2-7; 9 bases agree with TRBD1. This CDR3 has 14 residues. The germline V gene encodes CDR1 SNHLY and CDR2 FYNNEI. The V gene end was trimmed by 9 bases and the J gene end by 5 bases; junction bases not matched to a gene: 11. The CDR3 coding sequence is TGTGCCAGTAATGCCGGGACAGGGTTCCACGAGCAGTACTTC. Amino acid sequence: CASNAGTGFHEQYF. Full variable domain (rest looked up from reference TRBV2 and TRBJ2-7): EPEVTQTPSHQVTQMGQEVILRCVPISNHLYFYWYRQILGQKVEFLVSFYNNEISEKSEIFDDQFSVERPDGSNFTLKIRSTKLEDSAMYFCASNAGTGFHEQYFGPGTRLTVT.

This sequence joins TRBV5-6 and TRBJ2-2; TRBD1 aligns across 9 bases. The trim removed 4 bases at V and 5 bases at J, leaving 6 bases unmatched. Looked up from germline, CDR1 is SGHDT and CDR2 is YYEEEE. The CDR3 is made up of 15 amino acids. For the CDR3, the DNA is TGTGCCAGCAGCCCACGGGACAGGGATACCGGGGAGCTGTTTTTT. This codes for CASSPRDRDTGELFF.

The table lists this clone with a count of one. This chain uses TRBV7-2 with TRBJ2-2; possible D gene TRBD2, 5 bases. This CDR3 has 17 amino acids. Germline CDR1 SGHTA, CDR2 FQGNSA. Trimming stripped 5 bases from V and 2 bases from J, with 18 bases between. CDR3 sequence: CASSPMRLLPNTGELFF. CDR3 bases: TGTGCCAGCAGCCCCATGAGACTACTACCCAACACCGGGGAGCTGTTTTTT.

The CDR3 DNA sequence: TGTGCCAGCAGCGTAGGCGGCAGCAGCTTCACTGAAGCTTTCTTT. Translation gives CASSVGGSSFTEAFF. The chain employs TRBV9 and TRBJ1-1; D gene ambiguous. Germline V gene sequence: CDR1 SGDLS, CDR2 YYNGEE. Trimming pared 0 bases from V and 4 bases from J, leaving 13 bases between. This CDR3 comprises 15 residues.

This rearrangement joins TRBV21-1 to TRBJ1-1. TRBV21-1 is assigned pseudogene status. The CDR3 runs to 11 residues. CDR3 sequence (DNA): TGTGCCAACACGAGGGGAACTGAAGCTTTCTTT. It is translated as CANTRGTEAFF.

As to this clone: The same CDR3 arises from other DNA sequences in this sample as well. The CDR3 DNA sequence: TGTGCCAGCAGCTTAGGGGGTAGTGCCTACGAGCAGTACTTC. Its translation is CASSLGGSAYEQYF. The V and J genes are TRBV7-9 and TRBJ2-7, with D unclear. This CDR3 spans 14 amino acids. Germline values: CDR1 SEHNR, CDR2 FQNEAQ (reference sequence). Trimming cost V 1 base and J 2 bases, with 9 bases left between them.

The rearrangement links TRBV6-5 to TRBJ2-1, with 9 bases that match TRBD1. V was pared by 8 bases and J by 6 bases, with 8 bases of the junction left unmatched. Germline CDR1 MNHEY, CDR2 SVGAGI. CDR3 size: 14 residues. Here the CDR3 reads CASLGDRASNEQFF. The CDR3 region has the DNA TGTGCCAGCTTGGGGGACAGGGCTTCCAATGAGCAGTTCTTC.

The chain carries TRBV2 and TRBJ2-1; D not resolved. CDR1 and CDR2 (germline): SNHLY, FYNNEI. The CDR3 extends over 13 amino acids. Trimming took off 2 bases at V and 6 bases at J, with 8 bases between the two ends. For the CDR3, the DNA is TGTGCCAGCAGTGAAAGTGGATTCAATGAGCAGTTCTTC. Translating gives CASSESGFNEQFF. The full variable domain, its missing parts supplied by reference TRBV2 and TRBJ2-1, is EPEVTQTPSHQVTQMGQEVILRCVPISNHLYFYWYRQILGQKVEFLVSFYNNEISEKSEIFDDQFSVERPDGSNFTLKIRSTKLEDSAMYFCASSESGFNEQFFGPGTRLTVL.

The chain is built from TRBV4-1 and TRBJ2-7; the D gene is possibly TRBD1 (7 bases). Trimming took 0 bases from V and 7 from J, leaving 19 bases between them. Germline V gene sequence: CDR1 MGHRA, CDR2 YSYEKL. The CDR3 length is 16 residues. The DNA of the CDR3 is TGCGCCAGCAGCCAAGACCCGACAGGGAGGCTGCCTGAGCAGTACTTC. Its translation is CASSQDPTGRLPEQYF.

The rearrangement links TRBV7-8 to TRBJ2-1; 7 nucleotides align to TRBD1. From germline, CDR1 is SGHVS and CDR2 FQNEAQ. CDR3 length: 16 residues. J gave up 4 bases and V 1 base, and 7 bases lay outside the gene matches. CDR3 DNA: TGTGCCAGCAGCTTAGGATCCGGGACAGCATACAATGAGCAGTTCTTC. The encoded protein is CASSLGSGTAYNEQFF.

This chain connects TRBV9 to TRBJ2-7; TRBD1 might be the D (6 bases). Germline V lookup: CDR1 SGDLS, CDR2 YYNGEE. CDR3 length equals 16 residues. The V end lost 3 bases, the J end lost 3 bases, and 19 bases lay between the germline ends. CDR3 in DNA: TGTGCCAGCAGCGCCACGACAGGACAGAACGTCTACGAGCAGTACTTC. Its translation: CASSATTGQNVYEQYF. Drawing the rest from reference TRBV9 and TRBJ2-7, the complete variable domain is DSGVTQTPKHLITATGQRVTLRCSPRSGDLSVYWYQQSLDQGLQFLIQYYNGEERAKGNILERFSAQQFPDLHSELNLSSLELGDSALYFCASSATTGQNVYEQYFGPGTRLTVT.

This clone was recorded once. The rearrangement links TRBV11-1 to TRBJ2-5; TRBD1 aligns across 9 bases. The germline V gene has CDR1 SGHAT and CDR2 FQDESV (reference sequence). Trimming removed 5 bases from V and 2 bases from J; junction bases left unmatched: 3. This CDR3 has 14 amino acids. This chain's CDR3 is CASSMGTGQETQYF. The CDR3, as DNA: TGTGCCAGCAGCATGGGGACAGGGCAAGAGACCCAGTACTTC.

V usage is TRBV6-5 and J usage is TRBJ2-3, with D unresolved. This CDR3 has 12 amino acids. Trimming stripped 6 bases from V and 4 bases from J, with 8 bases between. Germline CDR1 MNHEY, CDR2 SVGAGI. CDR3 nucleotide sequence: TGTGCCAGCAGCCATGGCCCAGATACGCAGTATTTT. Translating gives CASSHGPDTQYF.

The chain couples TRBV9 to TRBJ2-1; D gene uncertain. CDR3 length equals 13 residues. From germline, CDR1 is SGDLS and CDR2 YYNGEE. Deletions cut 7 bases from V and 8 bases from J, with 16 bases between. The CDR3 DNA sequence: TGTGCCAGCGGCGACGGTTTTGTCGATGAGCAGTTCTTC. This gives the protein CASGDGFVDEQFF.

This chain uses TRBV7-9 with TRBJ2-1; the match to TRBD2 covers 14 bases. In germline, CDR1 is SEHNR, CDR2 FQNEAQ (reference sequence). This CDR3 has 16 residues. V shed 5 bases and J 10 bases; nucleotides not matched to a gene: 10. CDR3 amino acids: CASSHQGLAGDGEQFF. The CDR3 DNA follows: TGTGCCAGCAGCCACCAGGGACTAGCGGGGGATGGAGAGCAGTTCTTC.